Shown below are 7 T cell receptor beta chains from a single sample sequenced in a study of CD8 T cells in ankylosing spondylitis. Study-level results: A TCR beta motif of several highly homologous variants appeared characteristic of ankylosing spondylitis blood.

Their specific antigens are unknown. Using its own MiXCR run on the 5' RACE reads, TCRdb lists one record per CDR3 protein. The table has under 950,000 distinct CDR3 sequences, around 19% seen once. The sample consisted of blood, either unsorted or a sorted T cell fraction (not recorded which). The receptor set was obtained from a male donor with ankylosing spondylitis.

V and J are TRBV29-1 and TRBJ2-2; D may be TRBD1 or TRBD2 (5 bases each). Germline V CDR1 and CDR2: SQVTM, ANQGSEA. Trimming removed 4 bases from V and 5 bases from J, with 11 bases in between. This CDR3 region has 13 residues. CDR3 protein: CSVVVWGTGELFF. CDR3 nucleotide sequence: TGCAGCGTTGTGGTTTGGGGGACCGGGGAGCTGTTTTTT.

This clonotype was picked up a small number of times. The chain links TRBV5-1 to TRBJ2-2; D call uncertain. Trimming took 0 bases from V and 7 from J, leaving 10 bases between them. Per germline, CDR1 SGHRS and CDR2 YFSETQ. This CDR3 has 14 amino acids. For the CDR3, the DNA is TGCGCCAGCAGCTTGGGTCGCGGAATCGGGGAGCTGTTTTTT. This sequence encodes CASSLGRGIGELFF.

The chain has TRBV11-1 and TRBJ2-7; 9 bases line up with TRBD1. With V trimmed by 2 bases and J by 5 bases, 10 bases remained unmatched. The CDR3 loop spans 16 amino acids. Germline V CDR1 and CDR2: SGHAT, FQDESV (reference sequence). The CDR3 DNA reads TGTGCCAGCAGCTTACTGACCGGGACAGGGCCCGACGAGCAGTACTTC. Translated, it gives CASSLLTGTGPDEQYF.

This clonotype occurred a few times. J is TRBJ1-1 and V is TRBV27; TRBD1 matches 7 bases. V dropped 5 bases and J dropped 5; count of bases not matched to a gene: 5. Germline V CDR1 and CDR2: MNHEY, SMNVEV (reference sequence). The CDR3 has 13 amino acids. Here the CDR3 DNA reads TGTGCCAGCAGTCCGCTGACAGGGACTGAAGCTTTCTTT. It yields the protein CASSPLTGTEAFF.

The chain carries TRBV6-1 and TRBJ2-7; TRBD1 matches at 7 bases. CDR3 length: 15 amino acids. Germline assignment: CDR1 MNHNS and CDR2 SASEGT. The ends lost 4 bases at V and 7 bases at J; junction bases unmatched: 13. CDR3 DNA sequence: TGTGCCAGCAGTGCGACAGGGCCCCAACGTAGGGAGCAGTACTTC. It codes for CASSATGPQRREQYF.

This clonotype was counted between two and nine times. The CDR3 loop is CASSPPPGSLSTDTQYF. The CDR3 bases are TGTGCCAGCAGCCCTCCACCGGGGAGCCTTAGCACAGATACGCAGTATTTT. V usage is TRBV4-2 and J usage is TRBJ2-3; TRBD2 is a possible D gene (5 bases). There are 17 residues in the CDR3. V gave up 4 bases and J gave up 0 bases, with 17 bases separating them. Per the germline V gene, CDR1 is LGHNA and CDR2 is YNFKEQ.

This clonotype was picked up a small number of times. The rearrangement links TRBV10-3 to TRBJ2-5; perhaps TRBD1 as D (5 bases). This CDR3 is 13 amino acids long. Germline CDR1 reads ENHRY; CDR2 reads SYGVKD. Trimming took 2 bases from V and 2 from J, leaving 6 bases between them. The CDR3 bases are TGTGCCATCAGTGAGGCAGGGCAAGAGACCCAGTACTTC. It encodes CAISEAGQETQYF.